Presented here are 27 T cell receptor beta chains from one specimen sequenced in a study of early stage breast cancer tumors. Sequenced by immunoSEQ multiplex PCR; TCRdb stores in-frame clones only, minus some. The profile shows tens of thousands of clones, about 90% of them singletons. The specimen sequenced was blood. Source of these receptors: a person between 65 and 80 years old with breast cancer.

The chain couples TRBV5-4 to TRBJ2-3, with 11 bases aligning to TRBD2. Germline-derived CDR1 and CDR2 are SGHNT and YYREEE (reference sequence). CDR3 length: 15 residues. V lost 3 bases and J lost 6; bases outside the gene matches: 6. This chain's CDR3 is CASSWKLAGVDTQYF. CDR3 sequence (DNA): TGTGCCAGCAGCTGGAAACTAGCGGGGGTTGATACGCAGTATTTT.

This sequence joins TRBV7-8 and TRBJ2-7; D perhaps matches TRBD1 (5 bases). The V end was cut by 8 bases, the J end by 2 bases, with 13 bases between. Germline CDR1 SGHVS, CDR2 FQNEAQ. The CDR3 runs 13 residues. CDR3 sequence reads: CASGQGRAYEQYF. The CDR3 DNA reads TGTGCCAGCGGTCAGGGAAGGGCCTACGAGCAGTACTTC.

The V gene is TRBV30, the J gene TRBJ1-5, with D possibly being TRBD1 (6 bases). The germline gives CDR1 GTSNPN, CDR2 SVGIG (reference sequence). Trimming left V 0 bases short and J 3 bases short, with 18 bases between. The CDR3 runs to 17 residues. In DNA form, the CDR3 reads TGTGCCTGGAGTGTACTGGGGGGGCTGGGGGCCAATCAGCCCCAGCATTTT. Translating gives CAWSVLGGLGANQPQHF.

The J gene is TRBJ1-2, the V gene TRBV7-2; TRBD1 agrees at 7 bases. Germline V gives CDR1 SGHTA, CDR2 FQGNSA. The CDR3 is made up of 17 amino acids. The junction had 15 bases not matched to a gene; V was cut back by 3 bases and J by 5 bases. CDR3 loop: CASSFDRDFPVGYGYTF. CDR3 in DNA: TGTGCCAGCAGCTTTGACAGGGATTTCCCCGTAGGATATGGCTACACCTTC.

This clone was seen a few times. The rearrangement joins TRBV6-5 to TRBJ1-2; D is perhaps TRBD1 (6 bases). Germline-derived CDR1 and CDR2 are MNHEY and SVGAGI. The V end was cut by 2 bases, the J end by 4 bases, with 11 bases between. The CDR3 is made up of 14 amino acids. The chain's CDR3 is CASSYVTGIYGYTF. Here the CDR3 DNA reads TGTGCCAGCAGTTACGTTACAGGGATCTATGGCTACACCTTC.

This clone was seen more than once but under ten times. The gene calls are TRBV6-5 and TRBJ1-5; D uncertain. CDR1 is MNHEY, CDR2 SVGAGI, per germline. V was clipped by 8 bases and J by 6 bases, with 17 bases between them. The CDR3 is 14 amino acids. The CDR3 here is CASGYLGLAQPQHF. In nucleotides, the CDR3 is TGTGCCAGCGGCTATTTGGGCTTGGCTCAGCCCCAGCATTTT.

This sequence joins TRBV13 and TRBJ2-2; TRBD2 matches 9 bases. Germline V lookup: CDR1 PRHDT, CDR2 FYEKMQ (reference sequence). Losses at the gene ends were 3 bases for V and 7 bases for J; bases not matched to a gene: 9. This CDR3 comprises 16 residues. As DNA, the CDR3 is TGTGCCAGCAGCTTTGGCGGGGGGGCCGTCAACGGGGAGCTGTTTTTT. This translates into CASSFGGGAVNGELFF.

The chain uses TRBV7-6 and TRBJ1-2, with TRBD1 matching over 9 bases. The CDR3 is made up of 15 amino acids. The germline CDR1 and CDR2 sequences are SGHVS and FNYEAQ. Unmatched junction bases numbered 10, after V lost 5 bases and J lost 6 bases. In nucleotides, the CDR3 is TGTGCCAGCAGCCAGACTGCCGGGACAGGGAATGGCTACACCTTC. This sequence encodes CASSQTAGTGNGYTF. Full variable domain (rest looked up from reference TRBV7-6 and TRBJ1-2): GAGVSQSPRYKVTKRGQDVALRCDPISGHVSLYWYRQALGQGPEFLTYFNYEAQQDKSGLPNDRFSAERPEGSISTLTIQRTEQRDSAMYRCASSQTAGTGNGYTFGSGTRLTVV.

This chain uses TRBV9 with TRBJ2-5; 7 positions agree with TRBD2. This CDR3 is built from 16 residues. Germline V gives CDR1 SGDLS, CDR2 YYNGEE. Trimming took 0 bases from V and 5 from J; bases not matched to a gene: 10. The CDR3 protein is CASSVVGLAEGETQYF. For the CDR3, the DNA is TGTGCCAGCAGCGTAGTCGGGCTAGCGGAGGGGGAGACCCAGTACTTC.

The rearrangement links TRBV5-1 to TRBJ2-1, with no clear D. The germline V gene has CDR1 SGHRS and CDR2 YFSETQ. This CDR3 has 15 residues. V lost 0 bases, J lost 3 bases, and 10 bases lay in between. CDR3 in amino acids: CASSLEQAGYNEQFF. The DNA for the CDR3 is TGCGCCAGCAGCTTGGAGCAAGCAGGCTACAATGAGCAGTTCTTC.

The chain recombines TRBV19 with TRBJ1-1; the D gene is possibly TRBD1 (6 bases). This CDR3 is 15 amino acids long. Germline V gives CDR1 LNHDA, CDR2 SQIVND (reference sequence). V lost 4 bases and J 0 bases, leaving 12 bases between the germline ends. The CDR3 nucleotides are TGTGCCAGTAGTACCCGGACAGTTATGAACACTGAAGCTTTCTTT. Protein: CASSTRTVMNTEAFF.

The chain employs TRBV4-2 and TRBJ1-2, with D possibly TRBD1 on 6 matching bases. The V gene's germline CDR1 is LGHNA and CDR2 YNFKEQ. The V and J ends lost 3 bases and 5 bases respectively, with 22 bases between them. This CDR3 is 17 amino acids long. The CDR3 reads CASSHQLAGQRSYGYTF. In DNA form, the CDR3 reads TGTGCCAGCAGCCATCAACTGGCAGGACAGAGGTCTTATGGCTACACCTTC.

This chain connects TRBV28 to TRBJ1-2; D is undetermined. Germline V gene lookup returns CDR1 MDHEN and CDR2 SYDVKM. This CDR3 region has 12 residues. V dropped 5 bases and J dropped 1 base, with 5 bases sitting between them. CDR3 residues: CASSPGNYGYTF. Written as DNA, the CDR3 is TGTGCCAGCAGTCCCGGTAACTATGGCTACACCTTC.

The V and J genes are TRBV6-5 and TRBJ1-1; 8 nucleotides match TRBD1. The J segment lost 6 bases and the V segment lost 4 bases, leaving 4 bases of the junction unmatched. The CDR3 consists of 13 residues. CDR1 and CDR2 (germline): MNHEY, SVGAGI. The CDR3 DNA is TGTGCCAGCAGTTGGACAGGGCGAGCTGAAGCTTTCTTT. It specifies CASSWTGRAEAFF.

The gene calls are TRBV5-4 and TRBJ1-2; TRBD1 aligns across 7 bases. The CDR3 runs 14 residues. Germline loops: CDR1 SGHNT, CDR2 YYREEE (reference sequence). V lost 4 bases to trimming and J lost 1 base; unmatched junction nucleotides: 4. In DNA form, the CDR3 reads TGTGCCAGCAGCGGGGGGACAGATAACTATGGCTACACCTTC. Residues: CASSGGTDNYGYTF.

The genes are TRBV7-9 and TRBJ2-1, with TRBD2 matching 8 bases. The length of the CDR3 is 15 residues. The junction had 8 bases not matched to a gene; V was cut back by 4 bases and J by 6 bases. Germline CDR1 and CDR2: SEHNR and FQNEAQ (reference sequence). CDR3 sequence: CASSSTGTSVNEQFF. The CDR3 nucleotides read TGTGCCAGCAGCTCAACCGGGACTAGTGTCAATGAGCAGTTCTTC.

The CDR3 sequence: CASGRGLTYEQYF. As DNA, the CDR3 is TGTGCCTCAGGGCGGGGTCTGACCTACGAGCAGTACTTC. The V call is TRBV19, the J call TRBJ2-7; a possible D gene is TRBD2 (6 bases). This CDR3 is built from 13 residues. Germline-derived CDR1 and CDR2 are LNHDA and SQIVND (reference sequence). Trimming stripped 11 bases from V and 2 bases from J, with 16 bases between.

CDR3 sequence (DNA): TGTGCCTGGAGTGTACTAGCGGGGGTTCAAGAGACCCAGTACTTC. Protein sequence: CAWSVLAGVQETQYF. The chain is built from TRBV30 and TRBJ2-5, with 11 bases matching TRBD2. The CDR3 runs 15 residues. Germline values: CDR1 GTSNPN, CDR2 SVGIG (reference sequence). Trimming cost V 0 bases and J 2 bases; bases outside gene matches: 2.

V usage is TRBV6-6 and J usage is TRBJ1-5; tentatively, D is TRBD1 (6 bases). The V end was cut by 5 bases, the J end by 7 bases, with 18 bases between. The CDR3 length is 15 residues. Looked up from germline, CDR1 is MNHNY and CDR2 is SVGAGI (reference sequence). The CDR3 nucleotides read TGTGCCAGCAGTCCCGCGGGTCCAGGGGCACAGCCCCAGCATTTT. It specifies CASSPAGPGAQPQHF.

This clone was counted once. The chain has TRBV7-2 and TRBJ1-2; 10 bases agree with TRBD1. Per the germline V gene, CDR1 is SGHTA and CDR2 is FQGNSA. This CDR3 has 14 residues. V was clipped by 0 bases and J by 8 bases; unmatched bases: 3. In DNA form, the CDR3 reads TGTGCCAGCAGCTTAGCAGGACAGGGGGGCGGCTACACCTTC. Its translation is CASSLAGQGGGYTF.

The V gene is TRBV5-6, the J gene TRBJ1-4; possibly TRBD1 for D (5 bases). The V end lost 4 bases, the J end lost 11 bases, and 15 bases lay between the germline ends. The CDR3 covers 13 residues. In germline, CDR1 is SGHDT, CDR2 YYEEEE. In DNA form, the CDR3 reads TGTGCCAGCAGCCGTGGACGGCCAGGGAAACTGTTTTTT. Translation: CASSRGRPGKLFF.

The chain is built from TRBV20-1 and TRBJ2-5; D unclear. Per germline, CDR1 DFQATT and CDR2 SNEGSKA (reference sequence). Trimming took 6 bases from V and 2 from J, leaving 7 bases between them. The CDR3 loop spans 11 amino acids. CDR3 in amino acids: CSAVAQETQYF. CDR3 DNA sequence: TGCAGTGCCGTTGCGCAAGAGACCCAGTACTTC.

The chain uses TRBV10-3 and TRBJ2-5, with a possible D match to TRBD1 (6 bases). Trimming pared 4 bases from V and 2 bases from J, leaving 20 bases between. This CDR3 comprises 17 residues. CDR1 and CDR2 from the germline V gene are ENHRY and SYGVKD. CDR3 residues: CAISVGSSRDNQETQYF. Here the CDR3 DNA reads TGTGCCATCAGTGTTGGAAGTTCCCGGGACAATCAAGAGACCCAGTACTTC.

The rearrangement links TRBV5-4 to TRBJ2-5, with 12 positions matching TRBD2. Trimming removed 4 bases from V and 4 bases from J; junction bases left unmatched: 2. The CDR3 covers 14 residues. Germline CDR1 reads SGHNT; CDR2 reads YYREEE (reference sequence). For the CDR3, the DNA is TGTGCCAGCAGCGCTAGCGGGGGGGCAGAGACCCAGTACTTC. Translation gives CASSASGGAETQYF.

The rearrangement joins TRBV6-5 to TRBJ1-5, with TRBD1 matching over 10 bases. Looked up from germline, CDR1 is MNHEY and CDR2 is SVGAGI. The ends lost 9 bases at V and 5 bases at J; junction bases unmatched: 10. This CDR3 has 15 residues. The CDR3 sequence: CASRGATGGHQPQHF. The CDR3 bases are TGTGCCAGTAGGGGGGCGACAGGGGGCCATCAGCCCCAGCATTTT.

The CDR3 DNA is TGTGCCAGCAGTGGGGGGGACGGTGGGGACGAGCAGTACTTC. It encodes CASSGGDGGDEQYF. The rearrangement joins TRBV2 to TRBJ2-7; tentatively, D is TRBD2 (6 bases). Trimming stripped 4 bases from V and 5 bases from J, with 15 bases between. Germline CDR1 and CDR2: SNHLY and FYNNEI. This CDR3 is built from 14 residues.

This CDR3 is CASSVELAGAAGELFF. CDR3 sequence (DNA): TGTGCCAGCAGTGTGGAGCTAGCGGGGGCGGCTGGGGAGCTGTTTTTT. V is TRBV2 and J is TRBJ2-2; 10 nucleotides line up with TRBD2. The CDR3 is 16 amino acids. Germline V lookup: CDR1 SNHLY, CDR2 FYNNEI. Trimming took 4 bases from V and 8 from J; bases not matched to a gene: 10.